This TCR beta chain was observed in a study of T cells in women clearing cervical HPV infection. Study-level information: Women with histologically confirmed HPV16-related CIN3 or worse, 2 with invasive cancer, served as cases. Study observations and caveats: Richness plus V gene abundances separated cases from controls with AUC around 0.8.

Only in-frame clones appear in the TCRdb table, and some are missing; sequencing was by immunoSEQ multiplex PCR. In total, the table holds 45,000 to 55,000 clones. Trimming took off 5 bases at V and 7 bases at J, with 12 bases between the two ends. The germline gives CDR1 LNHDA, CDR2 SQIVND (reference sequence). The CDR3 consists of 14 residues. Turning to this clone: Its cognate antigen is unknown. Coverage ceases 3 residues before the CDR3 finishes, and the germline J gene fills in the end.

The sequencing input was blood buffy coat. This rearrangement joins TRBV19 to TRBJ1-6; D not resolved. This TCR was recovered from a woman between 18 and 75 years old with a cervical HPV16 infection that either progressed to CIN3+ or cleared (not recorded which). CDR3 DNA, as far as it was read: TGTGCCAGTAGTGGAAGCAGCGAGAATTCACCC. It yields the protein CASSGSSENSP. The full CDR3 reads CASSGSSENSPLHF.